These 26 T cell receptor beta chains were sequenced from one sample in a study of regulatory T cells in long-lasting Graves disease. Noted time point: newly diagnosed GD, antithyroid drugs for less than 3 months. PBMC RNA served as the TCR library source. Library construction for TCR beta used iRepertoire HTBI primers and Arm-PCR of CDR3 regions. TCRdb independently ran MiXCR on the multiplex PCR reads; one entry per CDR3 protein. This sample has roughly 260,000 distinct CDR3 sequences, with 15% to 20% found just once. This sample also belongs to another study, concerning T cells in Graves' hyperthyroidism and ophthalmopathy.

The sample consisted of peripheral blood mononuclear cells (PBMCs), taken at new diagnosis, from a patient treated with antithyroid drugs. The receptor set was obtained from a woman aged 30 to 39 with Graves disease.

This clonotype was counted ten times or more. This CDR3 is CASRIQGGRTGQPQHF. CDR3 DNA sequence: TGTGCCAGTAGGATACAGGGGGGGAGAACGGGTCAGCCCCAGCATTTT. The genes are TRBV19 and TRBJ1-5, with 8 bases identical to TRBD1. The CDR3 length is 16 residues. The ends lost 6 bases at V and 6 bases at J; junction bases unmatched: 13. Germline-derived CDR1 and CDR2 are LNHDA and SQIVND (reference sequence).

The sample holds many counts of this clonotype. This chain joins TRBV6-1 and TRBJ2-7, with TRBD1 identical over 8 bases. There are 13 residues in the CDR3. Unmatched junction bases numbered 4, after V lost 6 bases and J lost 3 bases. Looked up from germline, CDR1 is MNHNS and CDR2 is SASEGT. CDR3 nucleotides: TGTGCCAGCAGCGCCGGGACAGGCTACGAGCAGTACTTC. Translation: CASSAGTGYEQYF.

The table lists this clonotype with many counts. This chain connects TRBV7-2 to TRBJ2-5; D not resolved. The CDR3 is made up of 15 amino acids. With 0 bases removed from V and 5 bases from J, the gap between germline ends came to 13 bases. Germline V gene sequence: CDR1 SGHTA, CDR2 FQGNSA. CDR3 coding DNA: TGTGCCAGCAGCTTAGCGGTAGGAAGGCGGGAGACCCAGTACTTC. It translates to CASSLAVGRRETQYF.

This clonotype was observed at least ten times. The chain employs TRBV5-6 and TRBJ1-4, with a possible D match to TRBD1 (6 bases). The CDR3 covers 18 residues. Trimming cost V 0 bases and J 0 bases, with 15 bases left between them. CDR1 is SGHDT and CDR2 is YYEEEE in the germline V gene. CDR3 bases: TGTGCCAGCAGCTTGGGGATTCAGGGGCCCGCAACTAATGAAAAACTGTTTTTT. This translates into CASSLGIQGPATNEKLFF.

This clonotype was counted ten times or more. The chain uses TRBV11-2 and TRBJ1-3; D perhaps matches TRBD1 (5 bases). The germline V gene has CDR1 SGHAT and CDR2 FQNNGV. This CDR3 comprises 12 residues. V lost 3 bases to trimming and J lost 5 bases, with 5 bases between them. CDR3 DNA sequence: TGTGCCAGCAGCTTGGACAGAAACACCATATATTTT. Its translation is CASSLDRNTIYF.

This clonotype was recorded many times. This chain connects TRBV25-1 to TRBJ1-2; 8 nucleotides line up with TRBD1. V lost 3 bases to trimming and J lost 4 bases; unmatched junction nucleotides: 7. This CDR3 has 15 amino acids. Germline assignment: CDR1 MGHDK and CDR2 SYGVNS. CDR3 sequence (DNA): TGTGCCAGCAGTGATACAGGGGGACGGGGCTATGGCTACACCTTC. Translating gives CASSDTGGRGYGYTF.

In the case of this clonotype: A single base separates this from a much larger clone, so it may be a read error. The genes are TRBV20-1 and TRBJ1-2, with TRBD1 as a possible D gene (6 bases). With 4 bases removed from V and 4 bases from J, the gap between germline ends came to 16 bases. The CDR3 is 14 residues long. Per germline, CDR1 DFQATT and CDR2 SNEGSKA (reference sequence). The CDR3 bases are TGCAGTGCTATAAGGGCAGGGGTCGGCTATGGCTACACCTTC. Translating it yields CSAIRAGVGYGYTF.

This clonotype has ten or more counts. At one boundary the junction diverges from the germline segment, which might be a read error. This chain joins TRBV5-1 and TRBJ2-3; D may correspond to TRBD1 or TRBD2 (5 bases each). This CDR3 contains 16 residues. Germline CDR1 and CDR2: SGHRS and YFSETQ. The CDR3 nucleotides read TGTGCCAGCAGCTTGGCCCGGCAGGGACCCACAGATACGCAGTATTTT. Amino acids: CASSLARQGPTDTQYF.

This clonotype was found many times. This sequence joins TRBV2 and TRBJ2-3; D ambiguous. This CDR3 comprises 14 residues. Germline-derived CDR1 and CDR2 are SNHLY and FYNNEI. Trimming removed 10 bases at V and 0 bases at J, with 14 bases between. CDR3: CATAKSPSTDTQYF. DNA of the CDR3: TGTGCCACCGCGAAATCACCTAGCACAGATACGCAGTATTTT.

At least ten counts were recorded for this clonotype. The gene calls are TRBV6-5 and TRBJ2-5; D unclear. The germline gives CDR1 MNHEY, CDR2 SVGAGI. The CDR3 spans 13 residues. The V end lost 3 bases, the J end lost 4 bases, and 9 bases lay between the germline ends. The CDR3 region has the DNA TGTGCCAGCAGTTATGCGCGACGAGAGACCCAGTACTTC. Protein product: CASSYARRETQYF.

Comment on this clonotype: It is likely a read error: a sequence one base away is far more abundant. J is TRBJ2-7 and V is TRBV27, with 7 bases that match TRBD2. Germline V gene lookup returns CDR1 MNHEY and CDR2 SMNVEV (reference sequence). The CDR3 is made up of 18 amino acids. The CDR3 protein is CASSDPRTSVFAFYVQYF. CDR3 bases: TGTGCCAGCAGCGACCCCCGGACTAGTGTCTTTGCCTTCTACGTGCAGTACTTC.

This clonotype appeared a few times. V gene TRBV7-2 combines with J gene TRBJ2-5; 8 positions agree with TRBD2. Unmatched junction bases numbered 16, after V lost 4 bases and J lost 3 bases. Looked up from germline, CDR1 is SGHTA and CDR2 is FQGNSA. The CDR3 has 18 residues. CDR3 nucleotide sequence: TGTGCCAGCAGCTCGGGGGGAGGGCGGGGGGTCACTAAAGAGACCCAGTACTTC. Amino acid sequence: CASSSGGGRGVTKETQYF.

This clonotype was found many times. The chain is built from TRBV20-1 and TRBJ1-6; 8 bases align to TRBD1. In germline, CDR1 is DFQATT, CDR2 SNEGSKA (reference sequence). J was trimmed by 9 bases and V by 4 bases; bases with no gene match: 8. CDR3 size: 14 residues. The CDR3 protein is CSATLQGAGSPLHF. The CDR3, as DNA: TGCAGTGCTACTCTCCAGGGGGCTGGTTCACCCCTCCACTTT.

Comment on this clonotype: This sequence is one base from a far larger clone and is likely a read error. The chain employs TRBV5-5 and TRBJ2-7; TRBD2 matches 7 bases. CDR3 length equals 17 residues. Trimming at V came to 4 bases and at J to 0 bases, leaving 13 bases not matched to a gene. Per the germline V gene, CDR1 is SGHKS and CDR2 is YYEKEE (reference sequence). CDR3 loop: CASSQSFGASGSYEQYF. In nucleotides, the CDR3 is TGTGCCAGCAGCCAAAGTTTCGGGGCTAGCGGCTCCTACGAGCAGTACTTC.

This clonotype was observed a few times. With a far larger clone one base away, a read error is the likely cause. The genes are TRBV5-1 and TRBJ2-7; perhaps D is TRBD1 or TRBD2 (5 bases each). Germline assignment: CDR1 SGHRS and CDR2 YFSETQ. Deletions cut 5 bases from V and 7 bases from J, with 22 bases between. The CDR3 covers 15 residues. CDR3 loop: CASRAGTTSYNEQYF. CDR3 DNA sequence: TGCGCCAGCAGGGCCGGGACGACCAGTTACAATGAGCAGTACTTC. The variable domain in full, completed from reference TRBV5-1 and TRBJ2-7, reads KAGVTQTPRYLIKTRGQQVTLSCSPISGHRSVSWYQQTPGQGLQFLFEYFSETQRNKGNFPGRFSGRQFSNSRSEMNVSTLELGDSALYLCASRAGTTSYNEQYFGPGTRLTVT.

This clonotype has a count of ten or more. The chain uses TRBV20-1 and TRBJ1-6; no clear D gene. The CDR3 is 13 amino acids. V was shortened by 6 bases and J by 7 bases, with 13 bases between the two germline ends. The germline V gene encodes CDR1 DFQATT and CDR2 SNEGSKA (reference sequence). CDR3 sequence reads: CSALGPANSPLHF. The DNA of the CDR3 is TGCAGTGCGCTTGGACCGGCCAATTCACCCCTCCACTTT.

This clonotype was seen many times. The CDR3 is CASSQVKDGVQPQHF. CDR3 nucleotides: TGCGCCAGCAGCCAAGTGAAGGATGGGGTCCAGCCCCAGCATTTT. V gene TRBV4-1 combines with J gene TRBJ1-5, with unresolved D. V was clipped by 1 base and J by 7 bases, with 14 bases between them. This CDR3 spans 15 amino acids. Germline CDR1 MGHRA, CDR2 YSYEKL.

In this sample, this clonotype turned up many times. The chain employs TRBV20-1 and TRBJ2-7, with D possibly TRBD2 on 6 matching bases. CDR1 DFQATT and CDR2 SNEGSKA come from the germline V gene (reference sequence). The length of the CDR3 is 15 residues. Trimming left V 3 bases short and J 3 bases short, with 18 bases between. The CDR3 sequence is CSASLDGTSNYEQYF. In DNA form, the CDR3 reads TGCAGTGCTAGTTTGGATGGGACTTCAAACTACGAGCAGTACTTC.

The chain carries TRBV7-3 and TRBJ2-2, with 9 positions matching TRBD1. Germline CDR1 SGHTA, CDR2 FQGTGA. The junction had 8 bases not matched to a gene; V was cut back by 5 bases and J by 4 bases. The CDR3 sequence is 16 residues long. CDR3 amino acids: CASSKGTGSGTGELFF. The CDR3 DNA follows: TGTGCCAGCAGCAAAGGGACAGGGTCGGGCACCGGGGAGCTGTTTTTT.

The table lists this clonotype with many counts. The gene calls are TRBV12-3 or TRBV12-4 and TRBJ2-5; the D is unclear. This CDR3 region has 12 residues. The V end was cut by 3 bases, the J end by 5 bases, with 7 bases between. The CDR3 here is CASSFLLETQYF. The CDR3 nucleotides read TGTGCCAGCAGTTTTCTGTTGGAGACCCAGTACTTC.

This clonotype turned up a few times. DNA of the CDR3: TGTGCCAGCAGCCTGGGGGGAGGTCGGGCCTATGGCTACACCTTC. This encodes CASSLGGGRAYGYTF. The V and J genes are TRBV6-2 or TRBV6-3 and TRBJ1-2; D perhaps matches TRBD1 (5 bases). The CDR3 runs 15 residues. Trimming left V 6 bases short and J 4 bases short, with 18 bases between. Germline values: CDR1 MNHEY, CDR2 SVGEGT.

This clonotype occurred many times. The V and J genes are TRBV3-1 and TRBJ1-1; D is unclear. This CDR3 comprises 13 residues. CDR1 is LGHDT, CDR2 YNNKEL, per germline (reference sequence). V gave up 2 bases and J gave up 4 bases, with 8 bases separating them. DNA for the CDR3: TGTGCCAGCAGCCAACGAGAGGCCACTGAAGCTTTCTTT. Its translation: CASSQREATEAFF. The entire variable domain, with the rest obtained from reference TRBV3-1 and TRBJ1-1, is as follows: DTAVSQTPKYLVTQMGNDKSIKCEQNLGHDTMYWYKQDSKKFLKIMFSYNNKELIINETVPNRFSPKSPDKAHLNLHINSLELGDSAVYFCASSQREATEAFFGQGTRLTVV.

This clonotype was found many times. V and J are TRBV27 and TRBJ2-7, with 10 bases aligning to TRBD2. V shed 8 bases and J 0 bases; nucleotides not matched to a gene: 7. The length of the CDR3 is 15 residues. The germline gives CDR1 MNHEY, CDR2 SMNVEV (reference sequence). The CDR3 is CASGWTSGFSYEQYF. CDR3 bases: TGTGCCAGCGGGTGGACTAGCGGATTCTCCTACGAGCAGTACTTC.

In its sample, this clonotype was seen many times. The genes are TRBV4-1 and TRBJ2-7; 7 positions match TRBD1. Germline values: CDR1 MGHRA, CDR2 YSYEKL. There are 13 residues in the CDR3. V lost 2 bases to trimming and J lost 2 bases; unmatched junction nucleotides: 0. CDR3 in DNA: TGCGCCAGCAGCCAACAGGGGGCCTACGAGCAGTACTTC. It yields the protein CASSQQGAYEQYF.

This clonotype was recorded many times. The CDR3 DNA sequence: TGTGCCAGCAGGGAGAGGGACAGGGGCTCTGGAAACACCATATATTTT. As protein: CASRERDRGSGNTIYF. The gene calls are TRBV12-3 or TRBV12-4 and TRBJ1-3; TRBD1 agrees at 10 bases. The CDR3 sequence is 16 residues long. V lost 6 bases and J lost 0; bases outside the gene matches: 5.

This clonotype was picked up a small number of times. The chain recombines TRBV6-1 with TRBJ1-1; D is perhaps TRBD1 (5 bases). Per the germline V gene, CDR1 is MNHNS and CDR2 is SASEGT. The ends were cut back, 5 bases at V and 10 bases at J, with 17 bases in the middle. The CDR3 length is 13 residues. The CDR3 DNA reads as TGTGCCAGCAGTCGACAGCCTTTCCGGGGAGCTTTCTTT. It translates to CASSRQPFRGAFF.